These 12 T cell receptor beta chains were all obtained from the same sample, sequenced in a study of radiotherapy plus CTLA-4 blockade in lung cancer. The data were produced by immunoSEQ multiplex PCR, yet TCRdb's version contains in-frame clones alone and is incomplete. The sample holds 30,000 to 40,000 clones, around 75% seen once. Sequenced here: peripheral blood, sampled from a patient treated with radiotherapy plus ipilimumab. Every receptor here comes from a human donor with non-small cell lung cancer that progressed on radiotherapy plus ipilimumab.

This sequence joins TRBV7-2 and TRBJ1-1; a possible D gene is TRBD1 (6 bases). The CDR3 contains 13 residues. CDR1 is SGHTA and CDR2 is FQGNSA in the germline V gene. V was shortened by 5 bases and J by 6 bases, with 13 bases between the two germline ends. The CDR3 DNA sequence: TGTGCCAGCAGCCGAGGGACAATCCCTGAAGCTTTCTTT. This gives the protein CASSRGTIPEAFF. Based on the CDR3 plus reference TRBV7-2 and TRBJ1-1, the full variable domain is GAGVSQSPSNKVTEKGKDVELRCDPISGHTALYWYRQSLGQGLEFLIYFQGNSAPDKSGLPSDRFSAERTGGSVSTLTIQRTQQEDSAVYLCASSRGTIPEAFFGQGTRLTVV.

This clone was detected only a few times. CDR3 in amino acids: CASSSPTSGGRNNLQETQYF. Here the CDR3 DNA reads TGTGCCAGCAGCTCACCGACTAGCGGGGGGCGTAACAACCTCCAAGAGACCCAGTACTTC. This sequence joins TRBV13 and TRBJ2-5; 13 positions match TRBD2. The CDR3 is made up of 20 amino acids. Germline CDR1 reads PRHDT; CDR2 reads FYEKMQ (reference sequence). V gave up 4 bases and J gave up 1 base; unmatched junction bases: 15.

The chain links TRBV7-2 to TRBJ2-7, with TRBD1 as a possible D gene (6 bases). This CDR3 has 15 residues. The V gene's germline CDR1 is SGHTA and CDR2 FQGNSA. Trimming shortened V by 5 bases and J by 3 bases, and 17 bases separated the two germline ends. The CDR3 DNA reads TGTGCCAGCAGCCAAAAGGGGACGACAGGCTACGAGCAGTACTTC. Translated, it gives CASSQKGTTGYEQYF.

The genes are TRBV7-2 and TRBJ2-1, with 8 positions matching TRBD1. CDR1 and CDR2 (germline): SGHTA, FQGNSA. V was pared by 3 bases and J by 10 bases, with 14 bases of the junction left unmatched. There are 16 residues in the CDR3. This CDR3 is CASSFYRDRRPGEQFF. CDR3 in DNA: TGTGCCAGCAGCTTCTACCGGGACAGGAGGCCAGGGGAGCAGTTCTTC.

This chain connects TRBV28 to TRBJ1-2; a weak D match, TRBD1 (5 bases). V was cut by 7 bases and J by 6 bases, with 27 bases left in between. Germline-derived CDR1 and CDR2 are MDHEN and SYDVKM. This CDR3 region has 17 residues. The CDR3 DNA is TGTGCCAGCACCCTTTTTGGCCGCACGGGACGCCGGGATGGCTACACCTTC. It translates to CASTLFGRTGRRDGYTF.

The V call is TRBV10-3, the J call TRBJ1-1; D not certain. V was clipped by 2 bases and J by 5 bases, with 12 bases between them. Germline V gene lookup returns CDR1 ENHRY and CDR2 SYGVKD. This CDR3 spans 14 amino acids. In DNA, the CDR3 is TGTGCCATCAGTGAGACCGGCCGGGTTACTGAAGCTTTCTTT. Protein: CAISETGRVTEAFF.

The V gene is TRBV7-9, the J gene TRBJ2-7; the D call may be TRBD1 or TRBD2 (5 bases each). The CDR3 spans 13 residues. Trimming left V 7 bases short and J 3 bases short, with 13 bases between. The V gene's germline CDR1 is SEHNR and CDR2 FQNEAQ (reference sequence). The CDR3 DNA is TGTGCCAGCACCCGAGGGGCGGGCTACGAGCAGTACTTC. As protein: CASTRGAGYEQYF.

This chain connects TRBV6-5 to TRBJ1-1; 9 nucleotides match TRBD1. With 2 bases clipped from V and 0 bases from J, the junction kept 4 bases outside the gene matches. This CDR3 has 16 residues. Germline CDR1 is MNHEY and CDR2 is SVGAGI. CDR3 DNA sequence: TGTGCCAGCAGTTACGGGACAGGGACGGTGAACACTGAAGCTTTCTTT. Translating gives CASSYGTGTVNTEAFF.

V gene TRBV2 combines with J gene TRBJ1-1; TRBD1 agrees at 7 bases. With 10 bases clipped from V and 2 bases from J, the junction kept 10 bases outside the gene matches. Germline assignment: CDR1 SNHLY and CDR2 FYNNEI. The CDR3 runs to 14 residues. This chain's CDR3 is CAIRGSSPNTEAFF. The DNA of the CDR3 is TGTGCCATCAGGGGGTCCTCTCCTAACACTGAAGCTTTCTTT.

V is TRBV7-2 and J is TRBJ1-1; TRBD1 is a possible D gene (6 bases). Germline values: CDR1 SGHTA, CDR2 FQGNSA. The CDR3 is 15 amino acids. The V and J ends lost 5 bases and 10 bases respectively, with 23 bases between them. The CDR3 spells CASSLPRGPSRRAFF. The CDR3 DNA is TGTGCCAGCAGCCTCCCCCGGGGGCCCTCCCGACGAGCTTTCTTT.

V and J are TRBV4-1 and TRBJ1-4; D remains ambiguous. Germline V gene sequence: CDR1 MGHRA, CDR2 YSYEKL. The CDR3 is 13 amino acids. V dropped 1 base and J dropped 1 base, with 1 base sitting between them. CDR3 amino acids: CASSQVTNEKLFF. The CDR3 nucleotides are TGCGCCAGCAGCCAAGTAACTAATGAAAAACTGTTTTTT.

Remarks on this clone: The junction departs from the called germline gene at one end, perhaps through a read error. This chain uses TRBV7-7 with TRBJ2-2, with TRBD1 as a possible D gene (6 bases). The CDR3 loop spans 13 amino acids. The V gene's germline CDR1 is SSHAT and CDR2 FNYEAQ (reference sequence). The CDR3 loop reads CASSLQGSGELFF. CDR3 coding DNA: TGTGCTAGCAGCTTACAGGGTTCCGGGGAGCTGTTTTTT.